A single sample is the source of the 31 T cell receptor beta chains below, sequenced in a study of T cells in Graves' hyperthyroidism and ophthalmopathy. TCR beta CDR3 sequences were amplified from RNA transcripts. The HTBI primer set drove a first-round RT-PCR of the TCR CDR3. Each CDR3 protein gets one entry after TCRdb re-called the multiplex PCR reads with MiXCR. This sample has a few hundred thousand distinct CDR3 sequences, with 40% to 55% found just once. Sequenced input: peripheral blood or thyroid tissue (not recorded which). The receptors derive from an adult woman with Graves' disease, either hyperthyroidism or ophthalmopathy (not recorded which).

At least ten counts were recorded for this clonotype. The V and J genes are TRBV2 and TRBJ1-5; 8 bases align to TRBD1. From germline, CDR1 is SNHLY and CDR2 FYNNEI. Germline trimming cut 10 bases from V and 0 bases from J; bases unmatched to any gene: 8. The CDR3 length is 15 residues. The CDR3 DNA sequence: TGTGCCACCGGGACAGGCGAGTATAGCAATCAGCCCCAGCATTTT. Amino acids: CATGTGEYSNQPQHF.

The V and J genes are TRBV5-1 and TRBJ2-7; weak D call: TRBD1 (5 bases). The CDR3 has 15 amino acids. V dropped 0 bases and J dropped 0 bases, with 10 bases sitting between them. The germline V gene has CDR1 SGHRS and CDR2 YFSETQ. DNA of the CDR3: TGCGCCAGCAGCTTGGAGCAGGGAAGCTCCTACGAGCAGTACTTC. It codes for CASSLEQGSSYEQYF.

Points on this clonotype: At one boundary the junction diverges from the germline segment, which might be a read error. The rearrangement joins TRBV15 to TRBJ2-7, with 7 positions matching TRBD1. Per the germline V gene, CDR1 is LNHNV and CDR2 is YYDKDF (reference sequence). The CDR3 has 17 residues. This CDR3 is CAASSYAAGTAPYEQYF. CDR3 DNA sequence: TGTGCCGCCAGCAGTTATGCGGCTGGGACAGCTCCCTACGAGCAGTACTTC.

This clonotype was counted at least ten times. V gene TRBV10-3 combines with J gene TRBJ1-2, with TRBD1 as a possible D gene (5 bases). The germline V gene has CDR1 ENHRY and CDR2 SYGVKD. This CDR3 has 13 amino acids. V shed 4 bases and J shed 3 bases, with 9 bases lying between them. The DNA for the CDR3 is TGTGCCATCAGTGCGTCAGGGCACTATGGCTACACCTTC. It yields the protein CAISASGHYGYTF.

This clonotype was counted between two and nine times. V usage is TRBV7-9 and J usage is TRBJ1-2; a weak D match, TRBD1 (5 bases). CDR3 length equals 13 residues. Between the trimmed V and J ends, which lost 5 bases and 8 bases, there was a span of 15 bases. The germline gives CDR1 SEHNR, CDR2 FQNEAQ (reference sequence). As DNA, the CDR3 is TGTGCCAGCAGCGGGTTGCAGGGACCAGGCTACACCTTC. Residues: CASSGLQGPGYTF.

This clonotype was observed at least ten times. The J gene is TRBJ2-5, the V gene TRBV2, with 13 bases lining up with TRBD2. This CDR3 region has 13 residues. V shed 10 bases and J 5 bases; nucleotides not matched to a gene: 4. CDR1 and CDR2 (germline): SNHLY, FYNNEI. CDR3 in DNA: TGTGCCAACCAACTAGCGGGAGGGGAGACCCAGTACTTC. Translated, it gives CANQLAGGETQYF.

At least ten counts were recorded for this clonotype. The rearrangement links TRBV9 to TRBJ2-3; 11 bases match TRBD2. Per germline, CDR1 SGDLS and CDR2 YYNGEE. The CDR3 totals 14 residues. Germline trimming cut 2 bases from V and 7 bases from J; bases unmatched to any gene: 3. CDR3 region: CASSVVAGGHTQYF. The CDR3 coding sequence is TGTGCCAGCAGCGTCGTAGCGGGAGGGCATACGCAGTATTTT.

This clonotype was seen ten or more times. This sequence joins TRBV7-9 and TRBJ2-7; 9 bases match TRBD1. Germline CDR1 is SEHNR and CDR2 is FQNEAQ (reference sequence). The length of the CDR3 is 15 residues. Germline trimming cut 4 bases from V and 5 bases from J; bases unmatched to any gene: 9. This CDR3 reads CASSWRDRVTDEQYF. CDR3 sequence (DNA): TGTGCCAGCAGCTGGCGGGACAGGGTAACCGACGAGCAGTACTTC.

This clonotype was seen many times. The chain couples TRBV5-5 to TRBJ1-2; 9 positions agree with TRBD1. Trimming cost V 5 bases and J 6 bases; bases outside gene matches: 8. The CDR3 extends over 14 amino acids. The germline gives CDR1 SGHKS, CDR2 YYEKEE (reference sequence). The CDR3 protein is CASRAGTGMNGYTF. The CDR3 DNA reads as TGTGCCAGCAGGGCCGGGACAGGGATGAATGGCTACACCTTC.

In its sample, this clonotype was seen a few times. The chain recombines TRBV7-9 with TRBJ2-7, with D possibly being TRBD1 (5 bases). The CDR3 loop spans 14 amino acids. Germline V gene data show CDR1 as SEHNR and CDR2 as FQNEAQ (reference sequence). V was pared by 1 base and J by 7 bases, with 14 bases between. CDR3 sequence: CASSLVTAYNEQYF. DNA of the CDR3: TGTGCCAGCAGCTTAGTGACAGCCTACAATGAGCAGTACTTC.

This clonotype was seen a single time. Without the conserved terminal phenylalanine or tryptophan, this CDR3 likely stems from a read error. It is unclear where the CDR3 begins or ends on the DNA, so no DNA is shown, and the CDR3 is as TCRdb lists it. The CDR3 is CSARGADR. The chain couples TRBV20-1 to TRBJ1-2; the table names TRBD1, a call not compared with the DNA. Germline CDR1 DFQATT, CDR2 SNEGSKA (reference sequence). The CDR3 contains 8 residues when both ends are counted.

Turning to this clonotype: The CDR3 ends on some other residue instead of the conserved phenylalanine or tryptophan, so this is likely a read error. V gene TRBV5-1 combines with J gene TRBJ1-1; a possible D gene is TRBD1 (5 bases). This CDR3 region has 14 residues. Per germline, CDR1 SGHRS and CDR2 YFSETQ. This CDR3 reads CASSEQVGPTEAFL. CDR3 nucleotide sequence: TGCGCCAGCAGCGAACAGGTGGGTCCCACTGAGGCTTTCCTT.

V and J are TRBV11-3 and TRBJ1-2; no reliable D call. The germline CDR1 and CDR2 sequences are SGHNT and YENEEA. This CDR3 spans 13 amino acids. Trimming removed 4 bases from V and 6 bases from J, with 12 bases in between. DNA for the CDR3: TGTGCCAGCAGCTACCCCGGGAAAGATGGCTACACCTTC. Protein sequence: CASSYPGKDGYTF.

This clonotype came up once. The chain uses TRBV20-1 and TRBJ1-6; TRBD1 is a possible D gene (6 bases). Trimming stripped 3 bases from V and 7 bases from J, with 13 bases between. The CDR3 length is 14 residues. Germline V gene sequence: CDR1 DFQATT, CDR2 SNEGSKA (reference sequence). The CDR3 sequence is CSASGDRQNSPLHF. The DNA of the CDR3 is TGCAGTGCTAGTGGAGACAGGCAGAATTCACCCCTCCACTTT.

The CDR3 coding sequence is TGCAGTGCTAAACCCAGAGTAGCCGGGGAGCTGTTTTTT. As protein: CSAKPRVAGELFF. The chain carries TRBV20-1 and TRBJ2-2; D is uncertain. This CDR3 has 13 residues. Germline V gene data show CDR1 as DFQATT and CDR2 as SNEGSKA (reference sequence). The ends were cut back, 4 bases at V and 6 bases at J, with 12 bases in the middle.

Many counts were recorded for this clonotype. The V gene is TRBV5-8, the J gene TRBJ2-7; TRBD1 aligns across 8 bases. Trimming took 4 bases from V and 5 from J; bases not matched to a gene: 8. Germline V gene sequence: CDR1 SGHTS, CDR2 YDEGEE. The CDR3 length is 14 residues. CDR3 loop: CASSPDRAVDEQYF. DNA of the CDR3: TGTGCCAGCAGCCCGGACAGGGCAGTGGACGAGCAGTACTTC. The complete variable domain, with remaining parts taken from reference TRBV5-8 and TRBJ2-7, reads EAGVTQSPTHLIKTRGQQATLRCSPISGHTSVYWYQQALGLGLQFLLWYDEGEERNRGNFPPRFSGRQFPNYSSELNVNALELEDSALYLCASSPDRAVDEQYFGPGTRLTVT.

The CDR3 coding sequence is TGTGCCAGCAGCTATGTGGGAGGGGAGGAGACCCAGTACTTC. Its translation is CASSYVGGEETQYF. The chain employs TRBV12-3 or TRBV12-4 and TRBJ2-5; TRBD2 aligns across 7 bases. The ends lost 6 bases at V and 5 bases at J; junction bases unmatched: 9. The CDR3 spans 14 residues.

The chain has TRBV29-1 and TRBJ1-6; the match to TRBD1 covers 9 bases. Trimming took 7 bases from V and 8 from J; bases not matched to a gene: 6. Per germline, CDR1 SQVTM and CDR2 ANQGSEA. This CDR3 region has 13 residues. DNA of the CDR3: TGCAGCGCCAGGACAGGGGCATATTCACCCCTCCACTTT. Its translation is CSARTGAYSPLHF.

This clonotype was seen at least ten times. The V call is TRBV6-5, the J call TRBJ2-5; D may be TRBD1 (6 bases). Germline V lookup: CDR1 MNHEY, CDR2 SVGAGI. The CDR3 is made up of 9 amino acids. The ends were cut back, 10 bases at V and 14 bases at J, with 14 bases in the middle. CDR3 sequence reads: CATGAGPYF. In nucleotides, the CDR3 is TGTGCCACAGGGGCTGGTCCATACTTC.

This chain links TRBV19 with TRBJ1-1; TRBD1 might be the D (6 bases). V was clipped by 10 bases and J by 1 base, with 16 bases between them. CDR1 is LNHDA and CDR2 is SQIVND in the germline V gene (reference sequence). The CDR3 length is 14 residues. CDR3 coding DNA: TGTGCCACCCGAACCGGGACATCGAACACTGAAGCTTTCTTT. Translating it yields CATRTGTSNTEAFF. Full variable domain (missing parts from reference TRBV19 and TRBJ1-1): DGGITQSPKYLFRKEGQNVTLSCEQNLNHDAMYWYRQDPGQGLRLIYYSQIVNDFQKGDIAEGYSVSREKKESFPLTVTSAQKNPTAFYLCATRTGTSNTEAFFGQGTRLTVV.

J is TRBJ2-5 and V is TRBV5-1, with a tentative D call TRBD1 (5 bases). The CDR3 has 13 amino acids. Trimming left V 4 bases short and J 4 bases short, with 11 bases between. Per the germline V gene, CDR1 is SGHRS and CDR2 is YFSETQ. CDR3 coding DNA: TGCGCCAGCAGCAAGGGGATCCGAGAGACCCAGTACTTC. Its protein is CASSKGIRETQYF. Full variable domain (rest looked up from reference TRBV5-1 and TRBJ2-5): KAGVTQTPRYLIKTRGQQVTLSCSPISGHRSVSWYQQTPGQGLQFLFEYFSETQRNKGNFPGRFSGRQFSNSRSEMNVSTLELGDSALYLCASSKGIRETQYFGPGTRLLVL.

This clonotype appeared a few times. The chain employs TRBV10-3 and TRBJ1-5; no firm D call. The CDR3 consists of 12 residues. Germline assignment: CDR1 ENHRY and CDR2 SYGVKD. V shed 2 bases and J shed 7 bases, with 6 bases lying between them. For the CDR3, the DNA is TGTGCCATCAGTGAGAAGGGACAGCCCCAGCATTTT. Encoded protein: CAISEKGQPQHF.

The rearrangement uses TRBV6-5 and TRBJ1-3; D is unclear. The CDR3 consists of 14 residues. V lost 2 bases and J 4 bases, leaving 9 bases between the germline ends. CDR1 is MNHEY, CDR2 SVGAGI, per germline. CDR3 loop: CASSYGDSGNTIYF. The CDR3 nucleotides read TGTGCCAGCAGTTACGGTGACTCAGGAAACACCATATATTTT.

V usage is TRBV29-1 and J usage is TRBJ2-7; D possibly corresponds to TRBD2 (7 bases). Trimming removed 7 bases from V and 2 bases from J, with 15 bases in between. The CDR3 spans 13 residues. CDR1 and CDR2 from the germline V gene are SQVTM and ANQGSEA. The CDR3 coding sequence is TGCAGCGAAGGGGGGCTAGCGGCCTACGAGCAGTACTTC. Residues: CSEGGLAAYEQYF.

The rearrangement joins TRBV7-2 to TRBJ2-6; D is uncertain. Trimming shortened V by 5 bases and J by 2 bases, and 10 bases separated the two germline ends. The CDR3 is 15 residues long. Per germline, CDR1 SGHTA and CDR2 FQGNSA. The CDR3, as DNA: TGTGCCAGCAGCCAGATAGTAACTGGGGCCAACGTCCTGACTTTC. Translation: CASSQIVTGANVLTF. Drawing the rest from reference TRBV7-2 and TRBJ2-6, the complete variable domain is GAGVSQSPSNKVTEKGKDVELRCDPISGHTALYWYRQSLGQGLEFLIYFQGNSAPDKSGLPSDRFSAERTGGSVSTLTIQRTQQEDSAVYLCASSQIVTGANVLTFGAGSRLTVL.

This clonotype was counted many times. V usage is TRBV12-3 or TRBV12-4 and J usage is TRBJ1-1, with 9 bases aligning to TRBD1. The CDR3 covers 11 residues. V dropped 10 bases and J dropped 8; count of bases not matched to a gene: 5. The CDR3 reads CANHRGREAFF. CDR3 nucleotides: TGTGCCAATCACAGGGGGCGCGAAGCTTTCTTT.

With regard to this clonotype: This may be a read error, as it is one base from a much larger clone. The chain uses TRBV20-1 and TRBJ2-2; D not resolved. The CDR3 spans 13 residues. CDR1 and CDR2 from the germline V gene are DFQATT and SNEGSKA (reference sequence). V was clipped by 4 bases and J by 6 bases, with 12 bases between them. The CDR3 sequence is CSATKGRAGELFF. The CDR3 DNA sequence: TGCAGTGCTACCAAAGGAAGGGCCGGGGAGCTGTTTTTT.

This clonotype was detected many times. The chain uses TRBV12-3 or TRBV12-4 and TRBJ1-2, with 9 nucleotides matching TRBD1. The length of the CDR3 is 14 residues. The V segment lost 7 bases and the J segment 5 bases; nucleotides outside the gene matches: 8. CDR3 residues: CASTFTGGGYGYTF. For the CDR3, the DNA is TGTGCCAGCACCTTTACAGGGGGCGGTTATGGCTACACCTTC.

The CDR3 bases are TGTGCCAGCAGCCGACGGGACAGCGGCCAGCCCCAGCATTTT. Residues: CASSRRDSGQPQHF. This chain joins TRBV9 and TRBJ1-5; 7 bases fit TRBD1. This CDR3 contains 14 residues. Germline trimming cut 4 bases from V and 7 bases from J; bases unmatched to any gene: 8. Germline V lookup: CDR1 SGDLS, CDR2 YYNGEE.

The V call is TRBV2, the J call TRBJ2-7, with a possible D match to TRBD1 (6 bases). The V gene's germline CDR1 is SNHLY and CDR2 FYNNEI. Between the trimmed V and J ends, which lost 3 bases and 1 base, there was a span of 10 bases. The CDR3 sequence is 14 residues long. CDR3 amino acids: CASSDGRGSYEQYF. In DNA form, the CDR3 reads TGTGCCAGCAGTGATGGCAGGGGTTCCTACGAGCAGTACTTC.

The V and J genes are TRBV20-1 and TRBJ2-5, with D possibly being TRBD2 (5 bases). V dropped 3 bases and J dropped 5 bases, with 13 bases sitting between them. CDR1 and CDR2 (germline): DFQATT, SNEGSKA (reference sequence). CDR3 length: 13 residues. The CDR3 DNA reads as TGCAGTGCTAGTGAGGCGACTAAGGAGACCCAGTACTTC. It codes for CSASEATKETQYF.